What follows describes a single T cell receptor beta chain. The antigen is undetermined. This sample was included in a study of T cell responses to AZD1222 COVID-19 vaccine. Points from the study as a whole: Two AZD1222 doses significantly raised spike-specific TCR breadth and depth over controls. The study identified only 6 or 7 AZD1222 recipients as seropositive at baseline. There were repertoire samples only from the period after the peak T cell response. Across spike, vaccine-associated CD4 TCRs were found, dominant at 160-218 and 743-854.

Trimming stripped 5 bases from V and 4 bases from J, with 2 bases between. The CDR3 loop spans 11 amino acids. Germline-derived CDR1 and CDR2 are SGHVS and FQNEAQ. Sequencing used immunoSEQ multiplex PCR; TCRdb keeps in-frame clones, though not all of them. This sample has 110,000 to 150,000 clones, with more than 85% found just once. This TCR was recovered from an adult in good health. The chain links TRBV7-8 to TRBJ2-2, with D uncertain. Sequenced material: peripheral blood, taken on day 0 of AZD1222 vaccination. The CDR3 nucleotides read TGTGCCAGCAGCCTCACCGGGGAGCTGTTTTTT. Protein product: CASSLTGELFF.